A selection of T cell receptor beta chains follows, all from one sample in a study of cytomegalovirus exposure and HLA in healthy donors. The data were produced by immunoSEQ multiplex PCR, yet TCRdb's version contains in-frame clones alone and is incomplete. This table holds some 64,000 clones, nearly 98% found once. The sequenced sample consisted of PBMCs. These receptors all stem from a woman aged 18 to 35 in good health and CMV-seropositive. Both conserved end residues are part of each CDR3. D genes are given only for firm matches. Size values are once, few and many counts, or a class for expanded clones, and some rows have none.

V,D,size,J,CDR3,DNA
TRBV19,TRBD1,-,TRBJ1-2,CASSMCRDRGLNNYGYTF,TGTGCCAGTAGTATGTGTAGGGACAGGGGGCTAAATAACTATGGCTACACCTTC
TRBV7-3,-,once,TRBJ2-3,CASSPFSSTDTQYF,TGTGCCAGCAGCCCCTTCTCTAGCACAGATACGCAGTATTTT
TRBV27,TRBD1,-,TRBJ1-1,CASSLLTGVEAFF,TGTGCCAGCAGTTTACTGACAGGGGTTGAAGCTTTCTTT
TRBV6-5,TRBD1,-,TRBJ2-5,CASSYSGQGRGETQYF,TGTGCCAGCAGTTATTCGGGACAGGGGAGGGGTGAGACCCAGTACTTC
TRBV19,-,once,TRBJ2-1,CASRPRSTYNEQFF,TGTGCCAGTAGGCCACGTAGTACCTACAATGAGCAGTTCTTC
TRBV28,TRBD2,-,TRBJ2-7,CASSSITSGSRYEQYF,TGTGCCAGCAGCTCAATAACTAGCGGGAGTCGGTACGAGCAGTACTTC
TRBV12-1,-,-,TRBJ2-7,CASSHPPGQGYYYEQYF,TGTGCCAGCAGCCATCCCCCAGGGCAAGGATACTACTACGAGCAGTACTTC
TRBV9,-,-,TRBJ1-4,CASSPGTTNEKLFF,TGTGCCAGCAGTCCCGGGACAACTAATGAAAAACTGTTTTTT
TRBV5-4,TRBD2,once,TRBJ2-2,CASSSLAGPTGELFF,TGTGCCAGCAGCTCCCTAGCGGGACCCACCGGGGAGCTGTTTTTT
TRBV6-5,-,-,TRBJ1-1,CASRGEATEAFF,TGTGCCAGCAGGGGGGAGGCGACTGAAGCTTTCTTT
TRBV6-1,TRBD1,-,TRBJ2-7,CASSEGQGIYEQYF,TGTGCCAGCAGTGAGGGACAGGGTATCTACGAGCAGTACTTC
TRBV30,-,-,TRBJ1-1,CAWSAERDTEAFF,TGTGCCTGGAGTGCCGAGAGGGACACTGAAGCTTTCTTT
TRBV23-1,TRBD1,once,TRBJ2-2,CASSTQPGQENTGELFF,TGCGCCAGCAGCACCCAACCGGGACAGGAGAACACCGGGGAGCTGTTTTTT
TRBV28,TRBD1,-,TRBJ2-7,CASSPGQGGEQYF,TGTGCCAGCAGTCCGGGACAGGGGGGGGAGCAGTACTTC
TRBV11-3,TRBD2,once,TRBJ2-3,CASSRTSGHTDTQYF,TGTGCCAGCAGCCGGACTAGCGGGCACACAGATACGCAGTATTTT